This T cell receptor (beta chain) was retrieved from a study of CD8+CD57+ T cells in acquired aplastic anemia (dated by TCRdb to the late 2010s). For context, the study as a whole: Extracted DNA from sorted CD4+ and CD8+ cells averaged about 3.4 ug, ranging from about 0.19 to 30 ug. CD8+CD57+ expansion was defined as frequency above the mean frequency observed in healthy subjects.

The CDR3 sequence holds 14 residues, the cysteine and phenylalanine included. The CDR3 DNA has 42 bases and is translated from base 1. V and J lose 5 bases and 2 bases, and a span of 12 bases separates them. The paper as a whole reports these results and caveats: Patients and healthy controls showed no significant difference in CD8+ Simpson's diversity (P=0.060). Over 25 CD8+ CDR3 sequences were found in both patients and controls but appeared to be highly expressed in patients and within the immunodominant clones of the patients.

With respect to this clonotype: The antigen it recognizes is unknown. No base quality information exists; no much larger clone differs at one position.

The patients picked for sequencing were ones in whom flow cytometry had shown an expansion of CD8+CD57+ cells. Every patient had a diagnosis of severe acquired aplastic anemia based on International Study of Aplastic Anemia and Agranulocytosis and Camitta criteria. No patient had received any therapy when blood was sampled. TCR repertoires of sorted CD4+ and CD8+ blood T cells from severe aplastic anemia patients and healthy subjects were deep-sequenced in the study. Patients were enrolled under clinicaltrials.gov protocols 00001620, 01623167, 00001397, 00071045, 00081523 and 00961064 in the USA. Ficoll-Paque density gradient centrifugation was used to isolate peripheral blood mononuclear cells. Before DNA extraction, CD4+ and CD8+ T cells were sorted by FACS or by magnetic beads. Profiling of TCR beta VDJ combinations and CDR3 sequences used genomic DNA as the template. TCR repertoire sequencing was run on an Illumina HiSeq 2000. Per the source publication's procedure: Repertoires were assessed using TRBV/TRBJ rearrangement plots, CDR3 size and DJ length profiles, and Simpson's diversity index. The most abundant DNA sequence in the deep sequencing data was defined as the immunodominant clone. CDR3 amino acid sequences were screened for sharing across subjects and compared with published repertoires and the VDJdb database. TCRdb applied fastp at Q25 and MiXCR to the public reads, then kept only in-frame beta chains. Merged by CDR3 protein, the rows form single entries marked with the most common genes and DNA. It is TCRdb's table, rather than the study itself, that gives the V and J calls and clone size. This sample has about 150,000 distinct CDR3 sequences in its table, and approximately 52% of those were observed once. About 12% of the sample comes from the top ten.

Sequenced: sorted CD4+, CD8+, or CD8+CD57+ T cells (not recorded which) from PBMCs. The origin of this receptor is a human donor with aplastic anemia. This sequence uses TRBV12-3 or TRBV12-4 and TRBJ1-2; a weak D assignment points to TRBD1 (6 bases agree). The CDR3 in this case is CASSIYRENYGYTF. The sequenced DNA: TGTGCCAGCAGTATCTACAGGGAGAACTATGGCTACACCTTC.